Shown below are 25 T cell receptor beta chains from a single sample sequenced in a study of regulatory T cells in long-lasting Graves disease. Assembly of TCR beta libraries relied on iRepertoire HTBI primers together with Arm-PCR of CDR3 regions. TCRdb itself ran the multiplex PCR reads through MiXCR, one entry per CDR3 protein. Found here are about 540,000 distinct CDR3 sequences, roughly 14% of them singletons; the top ten hold under 10%. The time point was: newly diagnosed GD, antithyroid drugs for less than 3 months. From PBMCs, RNA was extracted and then used to make the TCR library. The data were also submitted as part of a second study, on T cells in Graves' hyperthyroidism and ophthalmopathy.

The sample was peripheral blood mononuclear cells (PBMCs), taken at new diagnosis, from a patient treated with antithyroid drugs. The receptor set was obtained from a man aged 30-40 years with Graves disease.

This clonotype has a handful of counts. This sequence joins TRBV3-1 and TRBJ2-1, with 7 bases lining up with TRBD2. Germline assignment: CDR1 LGHDT and CDR2 YNNKEL (reference sequence). The CDR3 has 17 amino acids. Trimming cost V 4 bases and J 6 bases; bases outside gene matches: 15. The CDR3 region has the DNA TGTGCCAGCAGCCGGCAGGAGGGAGGGCGAAGTAGCAATGAGCAGTTCTTC. Amino acid sequence: CASSRQEGGRSSNEQFF.

In its sample, this clonotype was seen many times. This chain links TRBV2 with TRBJ2-3, with D unclear. CDR3 length: 13 amino acids. CDR1 SNHLY and CDR2 FYNNEI come from the germline V gene. Trimming left V 6 bases short and J 5 bases short, with 12 bases between. The CDR3 sequence is CASSAPGRDTQYF. CDR3 bases: TGTGCCAGCAGCGCTCCCGGAAGAGATACGCAGTATTTT.

This clonotype was seen many times. V and J are TRBV2 and TRBJ2-7; TRBD2 matches at 9 bases. The V segment lost 4 bases and the J segment 6 bases; nucleotides outside the gene matches: 4. Germline CDR1 is SNHLY and CDR2 is FYNNEI. The CDR3 is made up of 13 amino acids. CDR3 sequence (DNA): TGTGCCAGCAGTGTAGCGGGAGTTGTCGAGCAGTACTTC. It encodes CASSVAGVVEQYF.

About this clonotype itself: A read error may be the cause here, since a much bigger clone is one base away. The V gene is TRBV2, the J gene TRBJ2-7; no clear D gene. Germline values: CDR1 SNHLY, CDR2 FYNNEI. The CDR3 is 16 amino acids. Deletions cut 5 bases from V and 0 bases from J, with 17 bases between. CDR3 DNA: TGTGCCAGCAGTCCACTCTGTTCCGTGGGCTCCTACGAGCAGTACTTC. This translates into CASSPLCSVGSYEQYF.

This clonotype was recorded a few times. V is TRBV12-3 or TRBV12-4 and J is TRBJ1-5, with D possibly matching TRBD1 (5 bases). Trimming took 0 bases from V and 3 from J, leaving 12 bases between them. This CDR3 has 16 amino acids. CDR3 amino acids: CASSLAGGRYNQPQHF. The CDR3 coding sequence is TGTGCCAGCAGTTTAGCGGGGGGACGGTACAATCAGCCCCAGCATTTT.

The chain joins TRBV18 to TRBJ2-7, with D tentatively TRBD1 or TRBD2 (5 bases each). The CDR3 is 16 residues long. CDR1 is KGHSH, CDR2 LQKENI, per germline. With 3 bases removed from V and 0 bases from J, the gap between germline ends came to 15 bases. The CDR3: CASSPILGRSSYEQYF. CDR3 bases: TGTGCCAGCTCACCCATTCTGGGACGGAGCTCCTACGAGCAGTACTTC.

The V call is TRBV12-3 or TRBV12-4, the J call TRBJ2-1; TRBD2 might be the D (7 bases). The CDR3 spans 13 residues. With 5 bases removed from V and 8 bases from J, the gap between germline ends came to 13 bases. The CDR3 region is CASSLGGHDEQFF. DNA for the CDR3: TGTGCCAGCAGTCTGGGGGGGCACGATGAGCAGTTCTTC.

This clonotype was observed a few times. The chain couples TRBV5-6 to TRBJ2-6; a weak D match, TRBD1 (5 bases). The V and J ends lost 2 bases and 4 bases respectively, with 13 bases between them. CDR1 is SGHDT, CDR2 YYEEEE, per germline. This CDR3 contains 16 residues. For the CDR3, the DNA is TGTGCCAGCAGCTTATTAGGGGCGCGGGGGGCCAACGTCCTGACTTTC. It specifies CASSLLGARGANVLTF. The full variable domain, its missing parts supplied by reference TRBV5-6 and TRBJ2-6, is DAGVTQSPTHLIKTRGQQVTLRCSPKSGHDTVSWYQQALGQGPQFIFQYYEEEERQRGNFPDRFSGHQFPNYSSELNVNALLLGDSALYLCASSLLGARGANVLTFGAGSRLTVL.

At least ten counts were recorded for this clonotype. This chain joins TRBV13 and TRBJ1-1, with D unclear. V was shortened by 4 bases and J by 6 bases, with 9 bases between the two germline ends. Germline lookup yields CDR1 PRHDT and CDR2 FYEKMQ (reference sequence). The CDR3 totals 12 residues. The CDR3 DNA follows: TGTGCCAGCAGCTCTATCTTGGCTGAAGCTTTCTTT. The encoded protein is CASSSILAEAFF.

At least ten counts were recorded for this clonotype. The rearrangement links TRBV5-1 to TRBJ1-1, with 7 bases matching TRBD1. With V trimmed by 0 bases and J by 1 base, 3 bases remained unmatched. This CDR3 has 15 amino acids. Germline V gives CDR1 SGHRS, CDR2 YFSETQ. CDR3 coding DNA: TGCGCCAGCAGCTTGGGGGGACAGAAGAACACTGAAGCTTTCTTT. Translated: CASSLGGQKNTEAFF.

CDR3 loop: CSASPGGEQYF. The CDR3 nucleotides are TGCAGTGCTAGTCCCGGGGGAGAGCAGTACTTC. This sequence joins TRBV20-1 and TRBJ2-7, with a possible D match to TRBD2 (6 bases). This CDR3 comprises 11 residues. V was cut by 3 bases and J by 7 bases, with 10 bases left in between. In germline, CDR1 is DFQATT, CDR2 SNEGSKA (reference sequence).

The gene calls are TRBV10-3 and TRBJ2-7; TRBD1 is a possible D gene (6 bases). The V gene lost 0 bases and the J gene lost 0 bases, with 9 bases spanning the gap. The CDR3 consists of 15 residues. Germline CDR1 reads ENHRY; CDR2 reads SYGVKD. The chain's CDR3 is CAISESGDTSYEQYF. The CDR3, as DNA: TGTGCCATCAGTGAGTCAGGGGACACCTCCTACGAGCAGTACTTC.

This clonotype has more than one count but fewer than ten. V gene TRBV7-9 combines with J gene TRBJ1-6; TRBD1 aligns across 7 bases. J was trimmed by 9 bases and V by 5 bases; bases with no gene match: 13. The germline V gene has CDR1 SEHNR and CDR2 FQNEAQ (reference sequence). The CDR3 runs 16 residues. The CDR3 is CASSTTAGGGGSPLHF. Written as DNA, the CDR3 is TGTGCCAGCAGCACAACCGCCGGAGGGGGCGGTTCACCCCTCCACTTT.

Many counts were recorded for this clonotype. The chain is built from TRBV12-5 and TRBJ1-1; D is perhaps TRBD1 (5 bases). Trimming removed 2 bases at V and 7 bases at J, with 20 bases between. The CDR3 covers 16 residues. The germline gives CDR1 LGHNT, CDR2 FRNRAP. The CDR3 DNA follows: TGTGCTAGTGGTTTGCCTGACAGAGCCGTCTGTTTTGAAGCTTTCTTT. This codes for CASGLPDRAVCFEAFF.

This clonotype has just a few counts. Here the CDR3 reads CASSPYRDPSYEQYF. Written as DNA, the CDR3 is TGTGCCAGCAGCCCCTATAGAGACCCTTCCTACGAGCAGTACTTC. The V call is TRBV7-8, the J call TRBJ2-7; D remains ambiguous. Looked up from germline, CDR1 is SGHVS and CDR2 is FQNEAQ. This CDR3 region has 15 residues. Trimming removed 5 bases at V and 1 base at J, with 15 bases between.

V is TRBV29-1 and J is TRBJ2-4; maybe TRBD2 (5 bases). Trimming stripped 1 base from V and 6 bases from J, with 10 bases between. The germline CDR1 and CDR2 sequences are SQVTM and ANQGSEA. The CDR3 contains 13 residues. CDR3 DNA sequence: TGCAGCGTTGAAGTAAACCGGGGAAACATTCAGTACTTC. This sequence encodes CSVEVNRGNIQYF.

This clonotype showed up many times. The chain uses TRBV24-1 and TRBJ2-1; 7 bases are shared with TRBD2. V lost 3 bases, J lost 9 bases, and 16 bases stayed unmatched. The CDR3 runs 17 residues. Germline V lookup: CDR1 KGHDR, CDR2 SFDVKD. The CDR3 sequence is CATSDPDFGGRGSEQFF. For the CDR3, the DNA is TGTGCCACCAGTGATCCAGATTTCGGAGGGAGGGGTAGTGAGCAGTTCTTC.

This clonotype was seen more than once but under ten times. V is TRBV19 and J is TRBJ2-3, with 7 bases fitting TRBD1. This CDR3 spans 14 amino acids. Trimming cost V 3 bases and J 6 bases; bases outside gene matches: 6. Per the germline V gene, CDR1 is LNHDA and CDR2 is SQIVND (reference sequence). The chain's CDR3 is CASSIIGGSDTQYF. The CDR3 DNA sequence: TGTGCCAGTAGTATCATAGGGGGCTCGGATACGCAGTATTTT.

This clonotype was observed many times. The chain carries TRBV20-1 and TRBJ1-2; no clear D gene. CDR1 DFQATT and CDR2 SNEGSKA come from the germline V gene (reference sequence). V was pared by 6 bases and J by 2 bases, with 19 bases between. This CDR3 spans 15 amino acids. As DNA, the CDR3 is TGCAGTGCCCAAAGGGCGGGCAGAAGGAACTATGGCTACACCTTC. Residues: CSAQRAGRRNYGYTF.

This clonotype was detected only a few times. The CDR3, as DNA: TGTGCCACCAGTGATTCACGGGACTCCTACAATGAGCAGTTCTTC. Its translation: CATSDSRDSYNEQFF. V and J are TRBV24-1 and TRBJ2-1, with D perhaps TRBD2 (5 bases). Germline assignment: CDR1 KGHDR and CDR2 SFDVKD. CDR3 length equals 15 residues. Trimming removed 2 bases at V and 0 bases at J, with 7 bases between.

V and J are TRBV27 and TRBJ2-1; D possibly corresponds to TRBD1 (6 bases). Trimming took off 4 bases at V and 9 bases at J, with 10 bases between the two ends. Looked up from germline, CDR1 is MNHEY and CDR2 is SMNVEV (reference sequence). The CDR3 sequence is 12 residues long. CDR3 loop: CASSYRDAEQFF. CDR3 in DNA: TGTGCCAGCAGTTACAGGGATGCTGAGCAGTTCTTC.

The chain employs TRBV7-9 and TRBJ2-2, with 7 nucleotides matching TRBD1. Germline CDR1 and CDR2: SEHNR and FQNEAQ (reference sequence). The CDR3 runs 14 residues. After removal of 5 bases from V and 6 bases from J, the junction contained 6 bases not matched to a gene. In DNA form, the CDR3 reads TGTGCCAGCAGCCGACAGGGTATTGCCGGGGAGCTGTTTTTT. It specifies CASSRQGIAGELFF.

This clonotype appeared many times. For the CDR3, the DNA is TGTGCCAGCAGCTGGCCGGGACCCCCAGACGAGACCCAGTACTTC. Translated, it gives CASSWPGPPDETQYF. The J gene is TRBJ2-5, the V gene TRBV7-9; D is possibly TRBD1 or TRBD2 (5 bases each). The CDR3 runs to 15 residues. V was shortened by 4 bases and J by 5 bases, with 17 bases between the two germline ends. Looked up from germline, CDR1 is SEHNR and CDR2 is FQNEAQ (reference sequence).

This clonotype appeared many times. The chain carries TRBV20-1 and TRBJ2-1; 13 nucleotides line up with TRBD2. V was pared by 6 bases and J by 13 bases, with 15 bases of the junction left unmatched. The CDR3 has 15 residues. CDR1 DFQATT and CDR2 SNEGSKA come from the germline V gene (reference sequence). This CDR3 reads CSAREGTSGTLGQFF. The DNA for the CDR3 is TGCAGTGCCAGGGAAGGGACTAGCGGGACCCTGGGACAGTTCTTC.

This clonotype was found many times. The chain recombines TRBV2 with TRBJ2-7; 8 bases map to TRBD2. Trimming removed 7 bases from V and 3 bases from J; junction bases left unmatched: 11. The CDR3 totals 15 residues. Germline CDR1 is SNHLY and CDR2 is FYNNEI. The CDR3 region is CASKARLALNYEQYF. In nucleotides, the CDR3 is TGTGCCAGCAAGGCCCGACTAGCGTTGAACTACGAGCAGTACTTC.